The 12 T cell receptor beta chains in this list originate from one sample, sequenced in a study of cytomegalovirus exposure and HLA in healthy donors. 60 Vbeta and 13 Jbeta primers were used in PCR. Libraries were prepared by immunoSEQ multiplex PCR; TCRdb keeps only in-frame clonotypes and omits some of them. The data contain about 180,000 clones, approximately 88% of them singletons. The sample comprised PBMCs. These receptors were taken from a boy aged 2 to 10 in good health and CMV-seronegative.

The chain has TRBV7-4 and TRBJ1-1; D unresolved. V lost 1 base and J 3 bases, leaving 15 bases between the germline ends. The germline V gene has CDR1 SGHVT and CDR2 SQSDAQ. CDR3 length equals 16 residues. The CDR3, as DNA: TGTGCCAGCAGCTTAGAAGGAATGGATGAGGACACTGAAGCTTTCTTT. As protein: CASSLEGMDEDTEAFF.

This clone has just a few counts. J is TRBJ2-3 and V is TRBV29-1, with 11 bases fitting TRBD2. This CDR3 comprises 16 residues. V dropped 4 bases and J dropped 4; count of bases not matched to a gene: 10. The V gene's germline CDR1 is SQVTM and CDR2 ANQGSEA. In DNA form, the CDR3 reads TGCAGCGTTGTTCTGCCTAGCGGGAGGTTCGCAGATACGCAGTATTTT. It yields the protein CSVVLPSGRFADTQYF.

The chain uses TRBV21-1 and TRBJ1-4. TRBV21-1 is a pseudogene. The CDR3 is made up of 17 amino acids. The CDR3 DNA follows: TGTGCCAGCAGCAAACGGCGGGGAGGGAGAGCTAATGAAAAACTGTTTTTT. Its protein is CASSKRRGGRANEKLFF.

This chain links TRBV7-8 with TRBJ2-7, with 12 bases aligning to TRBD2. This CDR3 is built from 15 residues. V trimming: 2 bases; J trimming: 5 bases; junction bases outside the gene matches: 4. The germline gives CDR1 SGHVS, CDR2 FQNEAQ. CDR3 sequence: CASSLPTSGSNEQYF. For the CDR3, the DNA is TGTGCCAGCAGCTTACCGACTAGCGGGAGCAACGAGCAGTACTTC.

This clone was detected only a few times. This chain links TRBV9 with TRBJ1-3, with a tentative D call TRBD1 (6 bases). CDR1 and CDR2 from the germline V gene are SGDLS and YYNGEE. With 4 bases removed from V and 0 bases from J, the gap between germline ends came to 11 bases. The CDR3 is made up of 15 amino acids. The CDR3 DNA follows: TGTGCCAGCAGCCCGGACAGTTACTCTGGAAACACCATATATTTT. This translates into CASSPDSYSGNTIYF.

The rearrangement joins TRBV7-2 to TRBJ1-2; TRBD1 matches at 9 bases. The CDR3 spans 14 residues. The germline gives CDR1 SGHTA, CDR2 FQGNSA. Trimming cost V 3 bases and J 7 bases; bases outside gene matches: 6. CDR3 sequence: CASSLGQGGFGYTF. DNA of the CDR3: TGTGCCAGCAGCTTGGGACAGGGAGGGTTTGGCTACACCTTC. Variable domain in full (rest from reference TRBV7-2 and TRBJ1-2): GAGVSQSPSNKVTEKGKDVELRCDPISGHTALYWYRQSLGQGLEFLIYFQGNSAPDKSGLPSDRFSAERTGGSVSTLTIQRTQQEDSAVYLCASSLGQGGFGYTFGSGTRLTVV.

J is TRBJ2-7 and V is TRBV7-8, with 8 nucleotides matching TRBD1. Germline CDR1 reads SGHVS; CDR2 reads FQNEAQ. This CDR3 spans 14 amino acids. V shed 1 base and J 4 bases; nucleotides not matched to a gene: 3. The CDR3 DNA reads TGTGCCAGCAGCTTAGTGGGACAGGTATACGAGCAGTACTTC. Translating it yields CASSLVGQVYEQYF.

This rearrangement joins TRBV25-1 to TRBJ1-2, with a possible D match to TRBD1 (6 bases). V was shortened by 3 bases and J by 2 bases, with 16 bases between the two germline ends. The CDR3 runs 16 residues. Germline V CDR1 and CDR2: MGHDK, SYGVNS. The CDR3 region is CASSDPNRVENYGYTF. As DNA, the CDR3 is TGTGCCAGCAGTGACCCGAACAGGGTAGAGAACTATGGCTACACCTTC.

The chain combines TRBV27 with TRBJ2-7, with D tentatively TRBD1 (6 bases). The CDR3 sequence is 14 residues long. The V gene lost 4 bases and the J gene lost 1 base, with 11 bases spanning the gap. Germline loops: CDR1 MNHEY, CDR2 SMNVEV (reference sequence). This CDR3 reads CASSSEGDSYEQYF. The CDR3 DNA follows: TGTGCCAGCAGTTCCGAGGGGGATTCCTACGAGCAGTACTTC.

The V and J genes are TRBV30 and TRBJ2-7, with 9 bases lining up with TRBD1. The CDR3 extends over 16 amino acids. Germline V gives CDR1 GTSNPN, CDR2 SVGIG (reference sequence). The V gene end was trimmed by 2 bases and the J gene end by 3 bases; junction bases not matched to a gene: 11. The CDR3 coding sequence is TGTGCCTGGAGTTCAACGGAGGGGGACAGGGACTACGAGCAGTACTTC. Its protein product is CAWSSTEGDRDYEQYF.

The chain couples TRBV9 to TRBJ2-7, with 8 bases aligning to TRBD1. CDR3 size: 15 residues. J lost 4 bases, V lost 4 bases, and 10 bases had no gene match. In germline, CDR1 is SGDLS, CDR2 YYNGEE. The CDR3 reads CASSLDRGFRYEQYV. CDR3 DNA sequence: TGTGCCAGCAGCCTCGACAGGGGCTTCAGGTACGAGCAGTACGTC.

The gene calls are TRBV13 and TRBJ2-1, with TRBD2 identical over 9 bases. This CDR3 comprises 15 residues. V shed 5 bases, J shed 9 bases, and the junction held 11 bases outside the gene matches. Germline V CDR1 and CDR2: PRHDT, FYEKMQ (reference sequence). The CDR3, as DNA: TGTGCCAGCAGCCCAACTAGCGGGCAGAGATTTGAGCAGTTCTTC. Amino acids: CASSPTSGQRFEQFF.